The 23 T cell receptor beta chains below all came from one sample that was sequenced in a study of shared clonotypes between healthy human individuals. Naive CD8 cells lacked CD45RO and underwent positive selection for CCR7, leaving out terminally differentiated effector memory CD45RA+ cells. TCRdb's table, derived via immunoSEQ multiplex PCR, lists solely in-frame clones and lacks some. Of under 2,000,000 clones detected, approximately 95% appear once; the ten largest clones hold 0.9% to 1.5%. Sequenced material: naive CD8+ T cells sorted from blood. All receptors come from a man between 18 and 35 years old in good health.

The chain carries TRBV5-4 and TRBJ1-3, with D unresolved. This CDR3 region has 13 residues. The germline V gene has CDR1 SGHNT and CDR2 YYREEE (reference sequence). Trimming left V 4 bases short and J 3 bases short, with 8 bases between. For the CDR3, the DNA is TGTGCCAGCAGCCCGGACGGTGGAAACACCATATATTTT. This codes for CASSPDGGNTIYF.

The genes are TRBV15 and TRBJ2-7; 7 bases agree with TRBD1. Unmatched junction bases numbered 6, after V lost 0 bases and J lost 4 bases. CDR1 and CDR2 from the germline V gene are LNHNV and YYDKDF (reference sequence). The CDR3 contains 15 residues. The CDR3 spells CATSRDDRDLYEQYF. The CDR3 coding sequence is TGTGCCACCAGCAGAGATGACAGGGATCTGTACGAGCAGTACTTC.

V usage is TRBV27 and J usage is TRBJ2-1; 12 bases fit TRBD2. V lost 3 bases to trimming and J lost 4 bases; unmatched junction nucleotides: 1. The CDR3 consists of 15 residues. Per germline, CDR1 MNHEY and CDR2 SMNVEV (reference sequence). As DNA, the CDR3 is TGTGCCAGCAGTTTTCTAGCGGGGGGGTACAATGAGCAGTTCTTC. It encodes CASSFLAGGYNEQFF.

Notes on this clone: The sample contains more than one DNA sequence encoding this CDR3. The chain employs TRBV27 and TRBJ2-7; D possibly uses TRBD1 or TRBD2 (6 bases each). V lost 6 bases and J 4 bases, leaving 10 bases between the germline ends. The germline CDR1 and CDR2 sequences are MNHEY and SMNVEV (reference sequence). This CDR3 has 12 amino acids. CDR3 DNA sequence: TGTGCCAGCAGCCGGGGGCCTTACGAGCAGTACTTC. It yields the protein CASSRGPYEQYF.

The CDR3 nucleotides are TGCGCCAGCAGGGGGACAGGGGATGAAAAACTGTTTTTT. This translates into CASRGTGDEKLFF. This chain links TRBV4-1 with TRBJ1-4; 10 bases agree with TRBD1. V shed 6 bases and J 6 bases; nucleotides not matched to a gene: 1. The germline V gene has CDR1 MGHRA and CDR2 YSYEKL. The CDR3 consists of 13 residues.

The rearrangement uses TRBV5-1 and TRBJ2-5; TRBD2 is a possible D gene (5 bases). The CDR3 length is 14 residues. Per the germline V gene, CDR1 is SGHRS and CDR2 is YFSETQ. Trimming removed 1 base at V and 3 bases at J, with 10 bases between. CDR3 loop: CASSLTSREETQYF. CDR3 DNA sequence: TGCGCCAGCAGCTTGACTAGTCGGGAAGAGACCCAGTACTTC.

The rearrangement links TRBV7-3 to TRBJ2-2; tentative D call: TRBD2 (6 bases). Germline V gene sequence: CDR1 SGHTA, CDR2 FQGTGA. This CDR3 has 15 residues. V lost 3 bases, J lost 5 bases, and 13 bases lay in between. CDR3 loop: CASSFGTPHTGELFF. The CDR3 DNA sequence: TGTGCCAGCAGCTTCGGGACTCCTCATACCGGGGAGCTGTTTTTT.

The chain joins TRBV7-6 to TRBJ2-3, with 8 bases identical to TRBD2. This CDR3 is built from 12 residues. The junction had 6 bases not matched to a gene; V was cut back by 5 bases and J by 11 bases. Germline CDR1 SGHVS, CDR2 FNYEAQ. In DNA, the CDR3 is TGTGCCAGCAGCCCCCCGGGAGGGATGCAGTATTTT. Translated, it gives CASSPPGGMQYF.

The CDR3 here is CASSFADLEQYF. The CDR3 nucleotides are TGTGCCAGCAGCTTCGCCGATTTAGAGCAGTACTTC. The rearrangement joins TRBV7-9 to TRBJ2-7; no firm D call. This CDR3 has 12 residues. Trimming took 3 bases from V and 7 from J, leaving 10 bases between them. In germline, CDR1 is SEHNR, CDR2 FQNEAQ (reference sequence). The full variable domain, its missing parts supplied by reference TRBV7-9 and TRBJ2-7, is DTGVSQNPRHKITKRGQNVTFRCDPISEHNRLYWYRQTLGQGPEFLTYFQNEAQLEKSRLLSDRFSAERPKGSFSTLEIQRTEQGDSAMYLCASSFADLEQYFGPGTRLTVT.

This chain links TRBV19 with TRBJ2-5, with D possibly matching TRBD2 (6 bases). In germline, CDR1 is LNHDA, CDR2 SQIVND (reference sequence). This CDR3 is built from 13 residues. V was pared by 3 bases and J by 7 bases, with 12 bases between. The CDR3 reads CASSIGGFGTQYF. CDR3 nucleotides: TGTGCCAGTAGTATTGGGGGGTTCGGGACCCAGTACTTC.

On this clone itself: A read error may produce the germline difference seen at one junction end. The chain links TRBV5-4 to TRBJ1-2; D is unresolved. Germline V gives CDR1 SGHNT, CDR2 YYREEE (reference sequence). This CDR3 contains 13 residues. CDR3 region: CASRLVTDYGYTF. As DNA, the CDR3 is TGTGCCAGCAGATTGGTGACGGACTATGGCTACACCTTC.

The chain uses TRBV2 and TRBJ1-5, with 10 bases matching TRBD1. CDR3 size: 16 residues. V shed 8 bases, J shed 1 base, and the junction held 8 bases outside the gene matches. The V gene's germline CDR1 is SNHLY and CDR2 FYNNEI. CDR3 protein: CASRTGGFGSNQPQHF. CDR3 DNA: TGTGCCAGCCGGACAGGGGGGTTCGGGAGCAATCAGCCCCAGCATTTT.

The V call is TRBV2, the J call TRBJ2-7, with D perhaps TRBD1 (7 bases). Trimming pared 5 bases from V and 5 bases from J, leaving 13 bases between. Germline V lookup: CDR1 SNHLY, CDR2 FYNNEI. The CDR3 contains 13 residues. The CDR3 loop is CASSRSGGNEQYF. The CDR3 region has the DNA TGTGCCAGCAGTAGGTCAGGGGGGAACGAGCAGTACTTC.

As to this clone: Other DNA sequences in this specimen translate into the identical CDR3. The chain carries TRBV6-5 and TRBJ2-1, with 9 bases aligning to TRBD2. This CDR3 spans 12 amino acids. V gave up 11 bases and J gave up 4 bases; unmatched junction bases: 3. Germline V gene sequence: CDR1 MNHEY, CDR2 SVGAGI. The CDR3 here is CASRGGYNEQFF. CDR3 coding DNA: TGTGCCTCGCGGGGGGGGTACAATGAGCAGTTCTTC.

V usage is TRBV15 and J usage is TRBJ1-1, with D uncertain. Germline assignment: CDR1 LNHNV and CDR2 YYDKDF (reference sequence). The CDR3 totals 14 residues. Trimming pared 1 base from V and 0 bases from J, leaving 6 bases between. DNA of the CDR3: TGTGCCACCAGCAGAGCTAACATGAACACTGAAGCTTTCTTT. It codes for CATSRANMNTEAFF. Full variable domain (outside the CDR3, taken from reference TRBV15 and TRBJ1-1): DAMVIQNPRYQVTQFGKPVTLSCSQTLNHNVMYWYQQKSSQAPKLLFHYYDKDFNNEADTPDNFQSRRPNTSFCFLDIRSPGLGDTAMYLCATSRANMNTEAFFGQGTRLTVV.

V usage is TRBV4-1 and J usage is TRBJ1-2; no clear D gene. Germline CDR1 and CDR2: MGHRA and YSYEKL. Trimming left V 1 base short and J 1 base short, with 7 bases between. This CDR3 contains 14 residues. The CDR3 loop reads CASSQGEVNYGYTF. CDR3 DNA: TGCGCCAGCAGCCAAGGCGAGGTTAACTATGGCTACACCTTC.

The rearrangement uses TRBV7-6 and TRBJ2-3; 11 bases are a match to TRBD2. Germline V gives CDR1 SGHVS, CDR2 FNYEAQ. This CDR3 spans 17 amino acids. J gave up 3 bases and V 5 bases, and 10 bases lay outside the gene matches. The DNA of the CDR3 is TGTGCCAGCAGCCTCTTGGTAGCGGGGGGGCCAACAGATACGCAGTATTTT. It specifies CASSLLVAGGPTDTQYF.

This clone was counted once. The V call is TRBV4-3, the J call TRBJ1-4; D may be TRBD1 (5 bases). Germline CDR1 is LGHNA and CDR2 is YSLEER. Deletions cut 3 bases from V and 7 bases from J, with 12 bases between. The CDR3 loop spans 14 amino acids. DNA for the CDR3: TGCGCCAGCAGCCAGGACCAGGGTAGTGAAAAACTGTTTTTT. Translation gives CASSQDQGSEKLFF.

The chain uses TRBV7-9 and TRBJ1-5; D gene unclear. The CDR3 length is 15 residues. With 4 bases removed from V and 4 bases from J, the gap between germline ends came to 14 bases. Germline V CDR1 and CDR2: SEHNR, FQNEAQ (reference sequence). CDR3 in DNA: TGTGCCAGCAGCTCCGGTGGGCCGATAAATCAGCCCCAGCATTTT. Translated: CASSSGGPINQPQHF.

The chain has TRBV29-1 and TRBJ2-1; no definite D call. In germline, CDR1 is SQVTM, CDR2 ANQGSEA. V lost 7 bases, J lost 5 bases, and 6 bases lay in between. CDR3 size: 10 residues. The CDR3 DNA reads TGCAGCGCTAAAAACAATGAGCAGTTCTTC. Protein product: CSAKNNEQFF.

Here the CDR3 reads CASSLADAAGPQYF. Here the CDR3 DNA reads TGTGCCAGCAGCCTAGCTGACGCGGCGGGTCCCCAGTACTTC. The chain uses TRBV9 and TRBJ2-5, with D possibly being TRBD2 (5 bases). The CDR3 sequence is 14 residues long. Germline-derived CDR1 and CDR2 are SGDLS and YYNGEE. V lost 4 bases, J lost 9 bases, and 19 bases lay in between.

About this clone itself: This sample also contains other DNA sequences that code for the same CDR3. The chain carries TRBV27 and TRBJ2-7, with TRBD2 matching over 8 bases. Trimming cost V 5 bases and J 0 bases; bases outside gene matches: 9. The CDR3 runs to 16 residues. Germline CDR1 MNHEY, CDR2 SMNVEV (reference sequence). The CDR3 region is CASSPSGGERSYEQYF. The CDR3 DNA follows: TGTGCCAGCAGTCCATCGGGAGGGGAACGCTCCTACGAGCAGTACTTC.

The J gene is TRBJ2-7, the V gene TRBV7-2, with D maybe TRBD2 (6 bases). The V gene lost 4 bases and the J gene lost 1 base, with 20 bases spanning the gap. Germline assignment: CDR1 SGHTA and CDR2 FQGNSA. The CDR3 runs to 17 residues. The CDR3 here is CASSSDPRLEGSYEQYF. Here the CDR3 DNA reads TGTGCCAGCAGCTCCGACCCTAGACTAGAGGGGTCCTACGAGCAGTACTTC.